The T cell receptor (beta chain) described here comes from a study of blood T cell repertoires in COVID-19. Study information: The origin of the acute and convalescent COVID-19 samples was the United States, Italy and Spain. PBMCs, B-cell-depleted T cells, or T cells were the source of the cDNA or gDNA that made up the material.

The authors' processing: How many nucleated cells were present was estimated from reference gene primer amplification. Profiling relied on immunoSEQ multiplex PCR, and the TCRdb table lists in-frame clones only, not all of them. Clone size and the V and J calls come from that table; the DNA yielded D and trimming. The table lists about 360,000 clones, 70% to 90% of them singletons. The CDR3 is 14 residues long. Germline V gene lookup returns CDR1 MNHEY and CDR2 SMNVEV (reference sequence). V was clipped by 2 bases and J by 7 bases; unmatched bases: 3. Specimen: peripheral blood. The sequence came from a woman aged 55-69 years with COVID-19, enrolled during active disease. The chain links TRBV27 to TRBJ1-3, with 9 bases lining up with TRBD1. The CDR3 here is CASSLGTGSNTIYF. DNA of the CDR3: TGTGCCAGCAGTTTAGGGACAGGGTCCAACACCATATATTTT.